This T cell receptor (beta chain) was sequenced for a study of cytomegalovirus exposure and HLA in healthy donors (dated by TCRdb to about 2017). With regard to the full study: An earlier analysis of 587 of the donors reported about 250 Gb of sequence data and some 100 million unique TCR beta sequences from some 180 million T cells. Roughly 310 gigabases of sequencing data and tens of millions of unique TCR sequences were included in an early release covering 500 to 750 HLA-typed donors. Of the 300 to 500 genotyped donors, 75% to 85% were placed in the genetic ancestry cluster associated with self-reported Caucasian donors. The study was designed to test whether signatures of past pathogen exposure could be identified by cataloging public T cell receptors. The study used immunosequencing to profile the T cell repertoires of approximately 690 subjects and linked those repertoires to cytomegalovirus serostatus. A separate validation cohort of over a hundred different subjects was used in addition to the 666-subject first cohort. To predict cytomegalovirus infection status, the study combined high-throughput TCR immunosequencing, statistical association of individual TCRs with disease status, and machine learning. A later analysis re-examined previously published TCR beta repertoires from more than 650 donors and added high-resolution HLA genotyping to investigate patterns of TCR occurrence. Rather than using new phenotypic data, the later analysis identified candidate immune exposures from TCR beta sequences and from how often those sequences occurred across donors. An earlier analysis of 587 of the donors used high-throughput TCR beta sequencing to judge whether each TCR beta V gene segment behaved as functional or pseudogenic. Alongside the repertoire data, information on donor age, sex, ethnicity and CMV serostatus was compiled. A later genetic analysis took genome-wide SNP genotypes for about 60% of the roughly 670 donors and used that subset as a discovery cohort. All discovery cohort repertoires had been generated on a single sequencing platform. HLA typing included class I and class II loci at four-digit resolution. Typing coverage varied by locus: roughly 629-640 donors for A, B, C, DRB1 and DQB1; about 520 for DQA1; 606 for DPA1; roughly 470 for DPB1. Four or five DR-DQ haplotypes were handled as single units for association and clustering, since linkage in the cohort was strong. Among over 350 genotyped donors of the cohort, an average of roughly 240,000 unique TCR beta nucleotide sequences were sequenced per donor, around 20% of them non-productive.

What the work shows at the level of the full study, not this receptor alone: Compared with equally common non-associated chains, HLA-associated TCR beta chains in a later analysis were more clonally expanded and had lower generation probabilities. The study listed 150 to 200 TCR beta chains as associated with cytomegalovirus. Specific HLA alleles were associated with some 15,000 TCR beta sequences at a false discovery rate of 0.05 in a later analysis. Only TCR beta chains were sequenced in this cohort, and the absence of alpha or paired-chain data limited detectable features. In an earlier analysis of under 600 of the donors, most TCR beta V segments were observed in productive rearrangements about 90% or about 30% of the time, broadly matching IMGT annotations. Because counts were too low, roughly 17 rarely observed V segments, including chromosome 9 orphons, were left out of the earlier analysis of 587 of the donors. The only immune exposure information available for the cohort was CMV serostatus. Because HLA typing was unavailable for some donors at each locus, only the typed subset was used in association tests. The authors suggested that the approach could potentially be extended to other disease states and immunological phenotypes. Most CMV-associated TCR beta chains appeared to be HLA-restricted in a later analysis, and the HLA associations seemed to be driven largely by CMV exposure. Presence/absence analyses assumed roughly uniform sequencing depth across donors, an assumption that may not hold. A later genetic analysis associated a missense DCLRE1C variant with V-gene and J-gene trimming of TCR beta chains, and an independent cohort replicated the association. Strong co-occurrence of HLA alleles, especially DR and DQ, made assigning TCR associations to individual alleles difficult. Correlated functional status among segregating V segments might be attributable to linkage disequilibrium, but an unknown experimental factor could not be ruled out. In vitro tests confirmed that three of the cytomegalovirus-associated TCR beta chains recognize cytomegalovirus antigens. Several of the top co-occurrence clusters appeared to be linked to parvovirus B19, influenza, CMV and Epstein-Barr virus, according to a later analysis. A later analysis found that TCR association rates varied across HLA loci, with DRB1 alleles showing the most associated TCRs and HLA-C alleles the fewest. A later genetic analysis reported fewer N-insertions in productive TCRs among donors in an Asian-associated ancestry cluster than the approximately 670-donor mean. The sequencing pipeline was judged likely to have produced a cluster of highly shared sequence variants as a technical artifact. While some public TCRs were present in many individuals, most TCR sequences turned up only very rarely across donors. Cytomegalovirus status was reported to be diagnosed by the classifier with high specificity and sensitivity in both the original and validation cohorts. A further reported finding was that TCR beta sequences accurately predicted the HLA-A and HLA-B alleles for most subjects in the first cohort.

Points on this clone: Its antigen remains undetermined. No base qualities exist here, and no much larger clone lies one base off it.

The cohort comprised approximately 700 healthy bone marrow donors. At the time of sampling, every cohort member was nominally healthy, though immune exposures that went unrecorded were likely present. The donor was CMV seropositive and was included in the group of 250 to 350 seropositive cohort members. A peripheral blood sample was collected from each donor, and TCR beta sequencing was performed on peripheral blood mononuclear cells. Genomic DNA extraction from the blood cell samples was performed with the Qiagen DNeasy Blood Extraction Kit. To prepare the library, the immunoSEQ multiplex PCR assay was applied. The multiplex PCR relied on a mix of 60 forward primers for TCR Vbeta segments and 13 reverse primers for TCR Jbeta segments. A multiplex PCR assay on genomic DNA amplified the CDR3 region of rearranged TCR beta genes. The amplified TCR beta libraries were sequenced on the Illumina HiSeq System as 87-base-pair reads. The published analysis was carried out like this. A later analysis counted about 82 million unique TCR beta chains across the 670 or so repertoires, and some 12 million of these chains were shared by at least two donors. To remove PCR and sequencing errors, raw reads were error-corrected and collapsed into unique sequences using a nearest-neighbor algorithm that merged closely related sequences. To assign V, D and J gene segments, CDR3 sequences were aligned to IMGT reference sequences. For a sequence to be retained, a match of at least six nucleotides was required to both a V gene segment and a J gene segment. A rearrangement was called productive if the CDR3 had no stop codons and remained in frame with V and J, and every other rearrangement was called non-productive. CDR3 was defined by IMGT convention, running from the second conserved V-encoded cysteine to the conserved J-encoded phenylalanine. The earlier analysis of a few hundred of the donors excluded any sequence lacking an unambiguous match to a single V gene segment. In an earlier analysis of 587 of the donors, V segments were called functional above 56.7% productive rearrangements and were called segregating when the between-donor standard deviation exceeded 5%. A statistical classification framework was built for diagnosing cytomegalovirus status from the catalog of TCR beta chain sequences. A later analysis assigned V and J genes by comparing TCR nucleotide sequences with IMGT/GENE-DB human TR gene sequences. A later analysis assigned CDR3 sequences and most-parsimonious VDJ recombination scenarios with the TCRdist pipeline. In a later analysis, each TCR beta chain was defined by its CDR3 amino acid sequence together with its V-gene family, and reads without a unique V-gene family were excluded. As a way to deal with suspected cross-contamination and a sequencing artifact, a later analysis dropped over 550 nucleotide sequences that were highly shared and had low generation probability. In a later analysis, a clonal expansion index for each public chain was calculated from normalized within-repertoire ranks of inferred template counts. A later analysis computed generation probabilities with a VDJ recombination model fitted to out-of-frame rearrangements, and checked the results against IGoR. Hypergeometric tests were used in a later analysis to score TCR-TCR, TCR-HLA and TCR-CMV co-occurrence, with a repertoire-size bias correction applied to the TCR pairs. In a later analysis, false discovery rates were estimated by permuting HLA or CMV assignments 20 times. In a later analysis, co-occurring TCRs were grouped using DBSCAN, with TCRdist sequence similarity added in when clustering inside HLA-allele-positive subsets. Repertoires with fewer than 30,000 or more than 120,000 public chains were left out of co-occurrence clustering, as were a handful of repertoires with anomalous nucleotide sharing. TCRdb carries this immuneACCESS record with in-frame sequences only. Its versions omit some clonotypes, under half of them owing to an unresolved V gene in the studies checked, with the rest unexplained. V, J and clone size reflect that table, while D and trimming were determined from the DNA. This sample has 120,000 or so clones in its table, and approximately 78% of those were observed once. The ten largest clones capture 8% to 8.5% of the sample.

The receptor was isolated from a woman in her forties in good health and CMV-seropositive. Sequencing was carried out using PBMCs.

The DNA sequence is TGCGCCAGCAGCCTGGGACAGGGAACAATGAACACTGAAGCTTTCTTT. Protein translation: CASSLGQGTMNTEAFF. The sequence joins TRBV5-1 to TRBJ1-1, with TRBD1 matching 9 junction bases. From a lookup of the germline V gene, CDR1 and CDR2 are SGHRS and YFSETQ. Compared with germline, V lacks 4 bases and J lacks 0 bases; bases without a gene match: 7. The CDR3 sequence holds 16 residues, the cysteine and phenylalanine included. The sequence is cut down to CDR3 DNA, 48 bases in frame from base 1.